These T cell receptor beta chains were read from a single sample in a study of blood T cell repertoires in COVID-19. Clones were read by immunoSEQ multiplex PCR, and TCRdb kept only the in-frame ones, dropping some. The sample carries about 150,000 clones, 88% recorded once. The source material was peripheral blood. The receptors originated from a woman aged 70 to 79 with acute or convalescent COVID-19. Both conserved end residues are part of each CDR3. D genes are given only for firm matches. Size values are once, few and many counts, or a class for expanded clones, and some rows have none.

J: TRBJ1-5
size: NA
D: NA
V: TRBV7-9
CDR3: CASSLQGRDQPQHF
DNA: TGTGCCAGCAGCTTGCAGGGGAGGGATCAGCCCCAGCATTTT

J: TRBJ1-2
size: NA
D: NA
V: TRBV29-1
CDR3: CSVSGQPDYGYTF
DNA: TGCAGCGTAAGTGGGCAGCCTGACTATGGCTACACCTTC

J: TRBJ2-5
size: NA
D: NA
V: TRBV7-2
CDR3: CATKKGPEKTQYF
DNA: TGTGCCACCAAGAAGGGGCCCGAGAAGACCCAGTACTTC

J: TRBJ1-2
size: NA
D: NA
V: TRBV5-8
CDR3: CASTLARNYGYTF
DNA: TGTGCCAGCACCCTGGCTCGTAACTATGGCTACACCTTC

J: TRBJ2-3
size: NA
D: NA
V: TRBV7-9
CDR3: CASSPFAGTQYF
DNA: TGTGCCAGCAGCCCGTTTGCGGGTACGCAGTATTTT

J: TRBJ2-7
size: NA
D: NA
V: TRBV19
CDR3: CASSSTNF
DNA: TGTGCCAGTTCCTCGACTAACTTC

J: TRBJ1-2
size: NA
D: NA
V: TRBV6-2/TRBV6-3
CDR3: CASSFPSVGSLYGYTF
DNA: TGTGCCAGCAGCTTCCCTTCCGTCGGGTCTCTCTATGGCTACACCTTC

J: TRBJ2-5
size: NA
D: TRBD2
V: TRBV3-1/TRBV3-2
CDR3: CASSTRLAGGGETQYF
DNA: TGTGCCAGCAGCACTAGACTAGCGGGGGGAGGAGAGACCCAGTACTTC

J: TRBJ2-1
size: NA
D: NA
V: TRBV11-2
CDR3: CASSGYRGYSYNEQFF
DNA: TGTGCCAGCAGCGGATATAGGGGGTACTCCTACAATGAGCAGTTCTTC

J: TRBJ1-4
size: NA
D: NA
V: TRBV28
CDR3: CASSVGGRKEKLFF
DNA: TGTGCCAGCAGTGTCGGGGGGCGAAAGGAAAAACTGTTTTTT

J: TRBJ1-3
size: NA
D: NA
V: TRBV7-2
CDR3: CASSLRGGGNTIYF
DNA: TGTGCCAGCAGCTTACGGGGAGGTGGAAACACCATATATTTT

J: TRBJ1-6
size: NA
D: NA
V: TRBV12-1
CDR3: CASRDRGTNSPLHF
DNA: TGTGCCAGCAGAGACAGGGGGACTAATTCACCCCTCCACTTT

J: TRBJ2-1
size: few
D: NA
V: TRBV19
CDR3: CASSIGQGGNEQFF
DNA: TGTGCCAGTAGTATTGGCCAGGGGGGCAATGAGCAGTTCTTC

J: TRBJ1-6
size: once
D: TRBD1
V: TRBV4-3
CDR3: CASSQDSGDSSPLHF
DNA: TGCGCCAGCAGCCAAGATTCGGGGGACAGTTCACCCCTCCACTTT

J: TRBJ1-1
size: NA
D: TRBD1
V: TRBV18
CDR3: CASSPQGANTEAFF
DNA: TGTGCCAGCTCACCACAGGGGGCTAACACTGAAGCTTTCTTT

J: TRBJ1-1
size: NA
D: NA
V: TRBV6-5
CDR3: CASILGGGGEAFF
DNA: TGTGCCAGCATACTAGGCGGAGGAGGTGAAGCTTTCTTT

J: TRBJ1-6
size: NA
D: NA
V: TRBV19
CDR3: CASSILTARDNSPLHF
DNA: TGTGCCAGTAGTATATTAACCGCGCGGGATAATTCACCCCTCCACTTT

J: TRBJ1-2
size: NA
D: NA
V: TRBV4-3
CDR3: CASSQVLSLNYGYTF
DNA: TGCGCCAGCAGCCAAGTTCTTAGTCTTAACTATGGCTACACCTTC

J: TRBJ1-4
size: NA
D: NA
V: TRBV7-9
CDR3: CASSSTPLSTNEKLFF
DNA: TGTGCCAGCAGCTCCACCCCACTTTCAACTAATGAAAAACTGTTTTTT

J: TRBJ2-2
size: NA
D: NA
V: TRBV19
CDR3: CASTSRGTGELFF
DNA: TGTGCCAGTACCAGCAGGGGCACCGGGGAGCTGTTTTTT

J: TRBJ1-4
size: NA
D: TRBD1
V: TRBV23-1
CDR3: CASSQSALDRGCEKLFF
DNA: TGCGCCAGCAGTCAATCGGCCCTGGACAGGGGTTGCGAAAAACTGTTTTTT

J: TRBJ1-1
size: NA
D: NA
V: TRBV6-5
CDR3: CASIATGLNTEAFF
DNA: TGTGCCAGCATTGCTACAGGGTTGAACACTGAAGCTTTCTTT

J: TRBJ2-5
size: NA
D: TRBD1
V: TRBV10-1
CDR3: CASSENPTGGWETQYF
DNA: TGCGCCAGCAGTGAGAACCCGACAGGGGGCTGGGAGACCCAGTACTTC

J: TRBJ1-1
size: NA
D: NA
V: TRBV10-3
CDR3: CAISEPPRGSTEAFF
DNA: TGTGCCATCAGTGAGCCCCCACGGGGGAGCACTGAAGCTTTCTTT

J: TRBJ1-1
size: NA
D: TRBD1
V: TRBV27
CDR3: CASSLLVGQGEAFF
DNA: TGTGCCAGCAGTTTACTCGTCGGACAGGGTGAAGCTTTCTTT

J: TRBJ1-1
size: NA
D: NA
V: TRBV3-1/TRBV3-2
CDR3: CASSRQANTEAFF
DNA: TGTGCCAGCAGCCGTCAGGCGAACACTGAAGCTTTCTTT

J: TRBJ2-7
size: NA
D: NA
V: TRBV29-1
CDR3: CSVRRAQGSYEQYF
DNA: TGCAGCGTCCGGCGGGCCCAGGGGTCTTACGAGCAGTACTTC

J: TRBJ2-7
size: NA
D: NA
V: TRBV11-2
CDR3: CASSLEVGYEQYF
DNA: TGTGCCAGCAGCTTAGAGGTCGGCTACGAGCAGTACTTC

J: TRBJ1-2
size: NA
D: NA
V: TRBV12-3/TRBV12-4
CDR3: CASSRTENYGYTF
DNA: TGTGCCAGCAGCCGGACAGAAAACTATGGCTACACCTTC

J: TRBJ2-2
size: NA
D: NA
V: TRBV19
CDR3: CASSTPPYGELFF
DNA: TGTGCCAGTAGTACCCCACCCTACGGGGAGCTGTTTTTT